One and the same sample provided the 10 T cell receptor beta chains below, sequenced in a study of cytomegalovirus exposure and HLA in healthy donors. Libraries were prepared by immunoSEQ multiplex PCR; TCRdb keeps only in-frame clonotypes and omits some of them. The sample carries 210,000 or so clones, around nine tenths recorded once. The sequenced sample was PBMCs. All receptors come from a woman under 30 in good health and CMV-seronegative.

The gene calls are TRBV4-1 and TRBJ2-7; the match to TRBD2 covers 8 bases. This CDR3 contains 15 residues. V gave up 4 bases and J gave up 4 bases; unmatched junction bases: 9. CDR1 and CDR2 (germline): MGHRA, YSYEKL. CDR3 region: CASSPLSGKKYEQYF. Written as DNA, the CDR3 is TGCGCCAGCAGCCCACTTAGCGGGAAGAAGTACGAGCAGTACTTC.

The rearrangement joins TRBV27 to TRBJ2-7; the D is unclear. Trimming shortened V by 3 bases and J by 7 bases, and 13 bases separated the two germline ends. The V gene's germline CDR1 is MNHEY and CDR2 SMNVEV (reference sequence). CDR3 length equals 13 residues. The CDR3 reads CASSLANEAEQYF. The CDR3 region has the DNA TGTGCCAGCAGTTTGGCAAACGAGGCTGAGCAGTACTTC.

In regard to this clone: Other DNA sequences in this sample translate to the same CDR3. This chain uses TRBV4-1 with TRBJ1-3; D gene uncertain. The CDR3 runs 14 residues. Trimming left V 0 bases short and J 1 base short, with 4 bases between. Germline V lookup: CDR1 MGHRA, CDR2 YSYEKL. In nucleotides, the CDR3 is TGCGCCAGCAGCCAAGACTCGTCTGGAAACACCATATATTTT. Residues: CASSQDSSGNTIYF.

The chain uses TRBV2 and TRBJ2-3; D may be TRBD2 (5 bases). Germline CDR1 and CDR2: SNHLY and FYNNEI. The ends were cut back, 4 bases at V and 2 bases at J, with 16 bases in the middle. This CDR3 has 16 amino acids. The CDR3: CASSVSRESYTDTQYF. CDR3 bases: TGTGCCAGCAGTGTCTCCCGGGAATCCTACACAGATACGCAGTATTTT.

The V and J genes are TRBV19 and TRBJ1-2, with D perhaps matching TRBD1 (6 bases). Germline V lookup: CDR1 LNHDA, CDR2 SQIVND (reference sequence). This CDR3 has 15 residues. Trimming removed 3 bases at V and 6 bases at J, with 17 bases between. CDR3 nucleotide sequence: TGTGCCAGTAGTATCAGGGCACAGGGTGAGAATGGCTACACCTTC. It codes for CASSIRAQGENGYTF.

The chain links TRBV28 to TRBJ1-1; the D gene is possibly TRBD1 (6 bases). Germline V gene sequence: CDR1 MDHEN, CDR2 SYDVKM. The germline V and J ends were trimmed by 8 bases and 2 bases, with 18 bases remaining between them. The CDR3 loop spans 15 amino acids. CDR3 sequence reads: CASVSGRGTNTEAFF. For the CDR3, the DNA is TGTGCCAGCGTATCGGGTCGAGGGACAAACACTGAAGCTTTCTTT.

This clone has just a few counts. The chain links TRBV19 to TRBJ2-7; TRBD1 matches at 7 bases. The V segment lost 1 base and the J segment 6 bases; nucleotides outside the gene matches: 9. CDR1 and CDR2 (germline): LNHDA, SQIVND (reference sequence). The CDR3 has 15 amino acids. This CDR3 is CASSIGGGRSVEQYF. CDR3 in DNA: TGTGCCAGTAGTATAGGAGGGGGCCGTTCGGTCGAGCAGTACTTC.

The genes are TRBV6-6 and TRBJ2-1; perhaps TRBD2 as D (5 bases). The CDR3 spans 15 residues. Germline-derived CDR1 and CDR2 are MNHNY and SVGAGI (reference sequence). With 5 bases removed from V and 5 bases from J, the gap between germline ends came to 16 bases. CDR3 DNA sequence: TGTGCCAGCAGTGGGGTCTCTGAAGCGGACAATGAGCAGTTCTTC. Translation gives CASSGVSEADNEQFF.

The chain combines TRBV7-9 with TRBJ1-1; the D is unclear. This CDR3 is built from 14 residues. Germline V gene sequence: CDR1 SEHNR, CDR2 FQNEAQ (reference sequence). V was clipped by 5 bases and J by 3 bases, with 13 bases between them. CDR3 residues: CASSPKREDTEAFF. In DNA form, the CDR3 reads TGTGCCAGCAGCCCTAAGCGCGAGGACACTGAAGCTTTCTTT.

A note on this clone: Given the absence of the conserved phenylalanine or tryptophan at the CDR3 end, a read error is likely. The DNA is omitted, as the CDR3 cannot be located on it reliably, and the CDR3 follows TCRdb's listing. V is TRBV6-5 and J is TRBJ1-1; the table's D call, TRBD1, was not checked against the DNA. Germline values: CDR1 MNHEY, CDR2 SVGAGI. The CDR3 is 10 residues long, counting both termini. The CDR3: CASSNLGVYL.